Detailed here is one TCR beta chain. Original analysis: It was from reference gene primer amplification that nucleated cell counts were estimated. The table came from immunoSEQ multiplex PCR; TCRdb's copy has only in-frame clones and leaves some out. V and J calls and clone size are given by that table; D and trimming were obtained from the DNA. The sample contains more than 90,000 clones, 85% of which appear only once. The sample comes from a study of blood T cell repertoires in COVID-19. The CDR3 is made up of 13 amino acids. V lost 0 bases, J lost 4 bases, and 6 bases lay in between. From germline, CDR1 is SGHNT and CDR2 YYREEE (reference sequence).

The sequence derives from a man older than 75 with acute or convalescent COVID-19. Material for sequencing was peripheral blood. This chain uses TRBV5-4 with TRBJ2-3; D uncertain. CDR3 nucleotides: TGTGCCAGCAGCTTGGGTTATGCAGATACGCAGTATTTT. It encodes CASSLGYADTQYF.